A single sample gave rise to the 5 T cell receptor beta chains below, sequenced in a study of blood T cell repertoires in COVID-19. Measured with immunoSEQ multiplex PCR; TCRdb has only the in-frame clones, and not every one. The sample records roughly 250,000 clones, approximately 91% being singletons. Sequenced input: peripheral blood. All receptors come from a woman aged 25 to 39 with acute or convalescent COVID-19.

This rearrangement joins TRBV7-9 to TRBJ1-5; a possible D gene is TRBD1 (6 bases). CDR3 length equals 16 residues. With 1 base removed from V and 10 bases from J, the gap between germline ends came to 20 bases. CDR1 is SEHNR, CDR2 FQNEAQ, per germline (reference sequence). CDR3 DNA sequence: TGTGCCAGCAGCTTAGTACAGGGACACTTGTTAGGACCCCAGCATTTT. It is translated as CASSLVQGHLLGPQHF.

The chain joins TRBV10-3 to TRBJ2-1; possibly TRBD2 for D (6 bases). Germline lookup yields CDR1 ENHRY and CDR2 SYGVKD. The CDR3 is 14 residues long. Trimming shortened V by 7 bases and J by 2 bases, and 12 bases separated the two germline ends. The CDR3 spells CAITWGGAYNEQFF. In DNA form, the CDR3 reads TGTGCCATCACGTGGGGCGGGGCCTACAATGAGCAGTTCTTC.

The V gene is TRBV29-1, the J gene TRBJ2-2; TRBD2 agrees at 10 bases. Germline lookup yields CDR1 SQVTM and CDR2 ANQGSEA. The V segment lost 5 bases and the J segment 2 bases; nucleotides outside the gene matches: 2. The CDR3 extends over 14 amino acids. Here the CDR3 DNA reads TGCAGCGTTTGGACTAGCGGAAACACCGGGGAGCTGTTTTTT. The encoded protein is CSVWTSGNTGELFF.

This clone was observed a single time. The chain carries TRBV12-5 and TRBJ2-1, with D maybe TRBD1 (6 bases). CDR3 length: 14 amino acids. Germline V gene sequence: CDR1 LGHNT, CDR2 FRNRAP. Trimming removed 7 bases at V and 0 bases at J, with 10 bases between. CDR3 nucleotides: TGTGCTAGTGCCGGACAGAGCTCCTACAATGAGCAGTTCTTC. This sequence encodes CASAGQSSYNEQFF.

The chain combines TRBV7-2 with TRBJ2-3, with a weak D call TRBD2 (5 bases). V gave up 5 bases and J gave up 4 bases, with 13 bases separating them. Germline-derived CDR1 and CDR2 are SGHTA and FQGNSA. This CDR3 region has 14 residues. CDR3 loop: CASSLTFGADTQYF. In nucleotides, the CDR3 is TGTGCCAGCAGCCTAACGTTCGGGGCAGATACGCAGTATTTT.